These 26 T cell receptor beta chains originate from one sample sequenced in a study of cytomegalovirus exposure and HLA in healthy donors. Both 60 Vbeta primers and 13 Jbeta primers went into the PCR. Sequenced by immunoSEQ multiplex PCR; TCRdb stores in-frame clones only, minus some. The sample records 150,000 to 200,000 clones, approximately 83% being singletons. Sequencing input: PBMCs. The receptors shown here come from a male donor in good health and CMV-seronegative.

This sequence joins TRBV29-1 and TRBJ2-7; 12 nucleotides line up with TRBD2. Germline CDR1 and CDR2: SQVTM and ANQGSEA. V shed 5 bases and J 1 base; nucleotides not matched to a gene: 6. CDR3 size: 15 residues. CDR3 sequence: CSVSSGRAGSYEQYF. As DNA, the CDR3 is TGCAGCGTTTCTAGCGGGAGGGCCGGGTCCTACGAGCAGTACTTC.

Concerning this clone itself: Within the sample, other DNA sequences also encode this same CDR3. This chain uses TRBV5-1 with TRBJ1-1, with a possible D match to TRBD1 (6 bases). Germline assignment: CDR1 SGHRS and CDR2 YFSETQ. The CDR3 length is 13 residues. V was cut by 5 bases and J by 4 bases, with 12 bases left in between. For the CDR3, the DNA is TGCGCCAGCAGTAGGGAGGGGGTCACTGAAGCTTTCTTT. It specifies CASSREGVTEAFF.

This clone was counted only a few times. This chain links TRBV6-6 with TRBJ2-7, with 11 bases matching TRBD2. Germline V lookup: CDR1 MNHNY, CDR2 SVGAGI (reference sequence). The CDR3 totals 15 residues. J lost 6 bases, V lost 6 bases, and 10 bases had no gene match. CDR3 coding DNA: TGTGCCAGCAGATCAACTAGCGGGAGTCCAGCCGAGCAGTACTTC. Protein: CASRSTSGSPAEQYF.

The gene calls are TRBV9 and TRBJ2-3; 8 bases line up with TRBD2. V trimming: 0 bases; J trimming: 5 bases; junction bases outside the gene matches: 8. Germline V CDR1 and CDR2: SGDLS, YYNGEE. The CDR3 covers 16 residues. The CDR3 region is CASSVGGAGVRDTQYF. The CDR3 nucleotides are TGTGCCAGCAGCGTAGGAGGAGCGGGAGTTAGAGATACGCAGTATTTT. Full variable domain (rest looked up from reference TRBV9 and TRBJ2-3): DSGVTQTPKHLITATGQRVTLRCSPRSGDLSVYWYQQSLDQGLQFLIQYYNGEERAKGNILERFSAQQFPDLHSELNLSSLELGDSALYFCASSVGGAGVRDTQYFGPGTRLTVL.

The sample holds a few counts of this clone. In nucleotides, the CDR3 is TGTGCCAGCAGCTTAGTCCGACTAGCGGGACGCACAGATACGCAGTATTTT. Encoded protein: CASSLVRLAGRTDTQYF. The V gene is TRBV7-2, the J gene TRBJ2-3; 11 bases are shared with TRBD2. CDR1 is SGHTA and CDR2 is FQGNSA in the germline V gene. With V trimmed by 1 base and J by 1 base, 4 bases remained unmatched. This CDR3 contains 17 residues.

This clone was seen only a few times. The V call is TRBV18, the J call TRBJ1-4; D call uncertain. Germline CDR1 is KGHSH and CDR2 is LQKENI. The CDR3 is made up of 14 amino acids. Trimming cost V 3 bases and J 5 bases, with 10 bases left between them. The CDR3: CASSPSAPNEKLFF. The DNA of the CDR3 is TGTGCCAGCTCACCTAGTGCTCCGAATGAAAAACTGTTTTTT.

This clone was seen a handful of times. The CDR3 loop reads CASGNSGQFAEAFF. The CDR3 region has the DNA TGTGCCAGCGGTAACTCAGGGCAGTTCGCTGAAGCTTTCTTT. This chain uses TRBV14 with TRBJ1-1; D may be TRBD1 (5 bases). Germline V lookup: CDR1 SGHDN, CDR2 FVKESK. Trimming took off 8 bases at V and 6 bases at J, with 19 bases between the two ends. The CDR3 loop spans 14 amino acids.

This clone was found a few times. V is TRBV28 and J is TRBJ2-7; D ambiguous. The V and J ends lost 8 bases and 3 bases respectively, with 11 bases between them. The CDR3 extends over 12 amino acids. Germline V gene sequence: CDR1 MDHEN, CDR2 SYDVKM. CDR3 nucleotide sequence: TGTGCCAGCGTTACCCCAGGCTACGAGCAGTACTTC. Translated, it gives CASVTPGYEQYF.

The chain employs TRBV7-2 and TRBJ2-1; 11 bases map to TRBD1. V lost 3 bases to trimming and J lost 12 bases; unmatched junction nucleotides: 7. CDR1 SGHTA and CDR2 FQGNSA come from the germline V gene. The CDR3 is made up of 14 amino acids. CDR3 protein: CASSLGQGGRTQFF. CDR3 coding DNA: TGTGCCAGCAGCTTGGGACAGGGGGGGCGAACGCAGTTCTTC.

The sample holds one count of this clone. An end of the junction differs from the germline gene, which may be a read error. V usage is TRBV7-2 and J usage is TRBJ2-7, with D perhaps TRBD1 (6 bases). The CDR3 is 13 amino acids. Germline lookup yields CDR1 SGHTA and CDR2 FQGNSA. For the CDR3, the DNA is TGTGCCAGCAGCTTAGCCGCCACAGGGTGTGTCGGCTTC. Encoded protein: CASSLAATGCVGF.

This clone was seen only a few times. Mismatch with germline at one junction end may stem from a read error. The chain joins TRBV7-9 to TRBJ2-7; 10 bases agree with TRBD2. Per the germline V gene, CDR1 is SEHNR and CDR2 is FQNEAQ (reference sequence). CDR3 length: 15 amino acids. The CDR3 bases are TGTTCCAGCAGCTTATTACTAGCGGGGATCTACGAGCAGTACTTC. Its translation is CSSSLLLAGIYEQYF.

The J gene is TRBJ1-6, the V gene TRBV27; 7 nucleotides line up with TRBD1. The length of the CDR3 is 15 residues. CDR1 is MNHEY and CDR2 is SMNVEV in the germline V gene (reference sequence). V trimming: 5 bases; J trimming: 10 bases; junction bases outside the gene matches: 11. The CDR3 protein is CASSKLDRVGSPLHF. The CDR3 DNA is TGTGCCAGCAGTAAACTTGACAGGGTAGGGTCACCCCTCCACTTT.

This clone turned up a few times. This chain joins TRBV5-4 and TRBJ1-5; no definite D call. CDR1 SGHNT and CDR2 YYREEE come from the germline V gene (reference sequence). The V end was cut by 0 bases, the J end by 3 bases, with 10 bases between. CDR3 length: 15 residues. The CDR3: CASSLAGDYNQPQHF. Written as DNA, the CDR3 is TGTGCCAGCAGCTTGGCCGGGGATTACAATCAGCCCCAGCATTTT.

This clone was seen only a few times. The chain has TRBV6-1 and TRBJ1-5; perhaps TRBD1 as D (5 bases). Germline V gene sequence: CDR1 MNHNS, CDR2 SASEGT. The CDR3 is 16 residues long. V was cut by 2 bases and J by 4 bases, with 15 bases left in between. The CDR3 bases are TGTGCCAGCAGTGAATCTTCCAGGGAGGGGAATCAGCCCCAGCATTTT. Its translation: CASSESSREGNQPQHF.

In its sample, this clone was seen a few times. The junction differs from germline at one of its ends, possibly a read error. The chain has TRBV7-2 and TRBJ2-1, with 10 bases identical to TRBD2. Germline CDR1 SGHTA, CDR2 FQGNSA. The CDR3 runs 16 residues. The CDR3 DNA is TGCGCCAGCAGCCAACAAACTAGCGGGGATTACAATGAGCAGTTCTTC. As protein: CASSQQTSGDYNEQFF.

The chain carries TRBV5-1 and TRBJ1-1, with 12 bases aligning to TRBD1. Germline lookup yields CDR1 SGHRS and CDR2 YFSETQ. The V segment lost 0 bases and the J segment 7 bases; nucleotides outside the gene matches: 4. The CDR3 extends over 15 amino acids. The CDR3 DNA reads TGCGCCAGCAGCTTGGAAGGGACAGGGGGCGGTGAAGCTTTCTTT. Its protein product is CASSLEGTGGGEAFF.

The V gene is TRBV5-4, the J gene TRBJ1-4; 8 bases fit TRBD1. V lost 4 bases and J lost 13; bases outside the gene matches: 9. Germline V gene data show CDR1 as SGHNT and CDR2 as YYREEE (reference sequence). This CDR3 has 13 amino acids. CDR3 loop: CASSIGQGMGLFF. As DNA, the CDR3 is TGTGCCAGCAGCATTGGACAGGGTATGGGACTGTTTTTT.

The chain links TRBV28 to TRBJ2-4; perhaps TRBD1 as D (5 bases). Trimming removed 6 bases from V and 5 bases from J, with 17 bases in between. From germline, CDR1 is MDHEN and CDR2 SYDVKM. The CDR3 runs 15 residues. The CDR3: CASRTGRTTENIQYF. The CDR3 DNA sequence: TGTGCCAGCAGGACCGGACGGACAACCGAAAACATTCAGTACTTC.

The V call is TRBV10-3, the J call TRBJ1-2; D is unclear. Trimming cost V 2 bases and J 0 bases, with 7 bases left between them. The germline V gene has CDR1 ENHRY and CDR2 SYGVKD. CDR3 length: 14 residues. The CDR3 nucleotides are TGTGCCATCAGTGAGGAGGAAGCTAACTATGGCTACACCTTC. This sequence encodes CAISEEEANYGYTF.

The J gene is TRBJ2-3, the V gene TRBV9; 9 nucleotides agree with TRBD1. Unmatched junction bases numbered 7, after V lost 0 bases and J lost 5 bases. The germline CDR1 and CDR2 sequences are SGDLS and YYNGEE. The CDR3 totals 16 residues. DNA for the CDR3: TGTGCCAGCAGCGTAGACCTGGGACAGGGCAGAGATACGCAGTATTTT. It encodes CASSVDLGQGRDTQYF.

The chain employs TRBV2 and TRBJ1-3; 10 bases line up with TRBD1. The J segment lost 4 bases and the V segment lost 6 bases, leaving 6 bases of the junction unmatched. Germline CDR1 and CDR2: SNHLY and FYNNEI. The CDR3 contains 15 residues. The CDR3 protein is CASRQGQGIGNTIYF. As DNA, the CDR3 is TGTGCCAGCAGGCAGGGACAGGGGATCGGAAACACCATATATTTT.

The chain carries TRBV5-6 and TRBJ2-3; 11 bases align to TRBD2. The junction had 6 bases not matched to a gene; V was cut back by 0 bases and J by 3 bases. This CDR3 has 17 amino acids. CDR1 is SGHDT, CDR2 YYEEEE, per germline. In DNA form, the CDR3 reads TGTGCCAGCAGCTTGGAGCTAGCGGGGGGATGGACAGATACGCAGTATTTT. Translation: CASSLELAGGWTDTQYF.

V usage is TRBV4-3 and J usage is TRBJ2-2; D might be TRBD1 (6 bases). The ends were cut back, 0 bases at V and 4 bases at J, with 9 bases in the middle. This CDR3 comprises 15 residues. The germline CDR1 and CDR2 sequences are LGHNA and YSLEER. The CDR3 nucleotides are TGCGCCAGCAGCCAAGATACAGGGAGCACCGGGGAGCTGTTTTTT. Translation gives CASSQDTGSTGELFF.

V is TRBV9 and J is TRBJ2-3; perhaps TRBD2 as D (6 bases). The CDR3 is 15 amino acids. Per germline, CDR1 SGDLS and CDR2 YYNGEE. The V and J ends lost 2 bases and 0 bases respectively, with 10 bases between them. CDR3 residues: CASSVRGTSTDTQYF. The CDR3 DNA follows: TGTGCCAGCAGCGTCCGGGGGACCAGCACAGATACGCAGTATTTT.

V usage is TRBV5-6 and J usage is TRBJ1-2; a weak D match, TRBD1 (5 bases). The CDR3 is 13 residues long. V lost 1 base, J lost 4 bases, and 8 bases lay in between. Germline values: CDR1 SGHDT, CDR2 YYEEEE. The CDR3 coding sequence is TGTGCCAGCAGCTTGAGCCAGGGCTATGGCTACACCTTC. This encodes CASSLSQGYGYTF.

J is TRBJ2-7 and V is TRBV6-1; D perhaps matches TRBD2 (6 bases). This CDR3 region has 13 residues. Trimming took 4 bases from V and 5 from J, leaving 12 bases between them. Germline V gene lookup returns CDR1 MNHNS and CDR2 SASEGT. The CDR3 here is CASSALTRNEQYF. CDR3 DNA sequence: TGTGCCAGCAGTGCCCTGACTAGAAACGAGCAGTACTTC.